This is a list of T cell receptor beta chains from one sample in a study of cytomegalovirus exposure and HLA in healthy donors. Assay: immunoSEQ multiplex PCR; the TCRdb copy retains only in-frame clones and omits some. Here the sample spans about 140,000 clones, 65% to 80% being singletons. The source material was PBMCs. The source of these receptors is a male donor in good health and CMV-seropositive. Each CDR3 is given with its conserved first and last residue. The order of the fields is V gene, D gene, CDR3 protein. D genes are given only for firm matches.

V: TRBV7-9; D: TRBD1; CDR3: CARPTGGWWEQFF
V: TRBV7-2; D: TRBD2; CDR3: CASSLLSREGTGELFF
V: TRBV9; D: TRBD2; CDR3: CASSGTSGRASYNEQFF
V: TRBV5-1; D: NA; CDR3: CASSFFSIQGEKLFF
V: TRBV7-9; D: NA; CDR3: CASTLFEDSPLHF
V: TRBV19; D: NA; CDR3: CASSTWSEQFF
V: TRBV19; D: NA; CDR3: CASSPVGLGNTIYF
V: TRBV5-4; D: NA; CDR3: CASSLGGLNYGYTF
V: TRBV7-9; D: NA; CDR3: CASRPGGDTIYF
V: TRBV6-5; D: NA; CDR3: CASSWASISIGNTIYF
V: TRBV29-1; D: NA; CDR3: CSVQVSGTEAFF
V: TRBV5-4; D: TRBD2; CDR3: CASSLGGGGALDTQYF
V: TRBV10-2; D: NA; CDR3: CASSGGNRAVSYEQYF
V: TRBV5-4; D: NA; CDR3: CASTRQFGSSYNEQFF
V: TRBV5-6; D: NA; CDR3: CASSFQVSSDIQYF
V: TRBV27; D: NA; CDR3: CASSDSQETQYF
V: TRBV27; D: NA; CDR3: CASSLMAGSSYEQYF
V: TRBV2; D: TRBD1; CDR3: CASTTRTGSRYGYTF
V: TRBV6-1; D: NA; CDR3: CASTPLGGLDYTF
V: TRBV7-9; D: NA; CDR3: CASSWTEETQYF
V: TRBV9; D: TRBD2; CDR3: CASSVAGGSTDTQYF
V: TRBV5-1; D: TRBD2; CDR3: CASSFSGSSPGETQYF
V: TRBV20-1; D: NA; CDR3: CSAQLVYEQYF
V: TRBV2; D: NA; CDR3: CASSERGTEAFF
V: TRBV11-2; D: NA; CDR3: CASSLDQGRGVYEQFF
V: TRBV10-3; D: TRBD1; CDR3: CAISDTGTGGNEQYF
V: TRBV5-6; D: TRBD1; CDR3: CASSWTGKGTEAFF
V: TRBV6-1; D: NA; CDR3: CASSEPTDYNEQFF
V: TRBV10-2; D: TRBD1; CDR3: CASSVGTGTYEQYF
V: TRBV6-1; D: NA; CDR3: CASSVRDEQYF
V: TRBV11-1; D: TRBD1; CDR3: CASSFAGGVAFF
V: TRBV5-1; D: TRBD2; CDR3: CASSLTSGIIDTQYF
V: TRBV5-4; D: NA; CDR3: CASSLASTYNEQFF
V: TRBV4-3; D: TRBD2; CDR3: CASSQVLAGGDNEQFF
V: TRBV28; D: TRBD1; CDR3: CASSLSTGRRSNQPQHF
V: TRBV6-5; D: NA; CDR3: CASSYSSQGGTEAFF
V: TRBV2; D: NA; CDR3: CASSERRGANVLTF
V: TRBV4-1; D: TRBD1; CDR3: CASSQTGTGHTDTQYF
V: TRBV6-6; D: TRBD1; CDR3: CASSSPTGGRDTQYF
V: TRBV5-1; D: TRBD1; CDR3: CASSPQGGEAFF
V: TRBV7-9; D: TRBD1; CDR3: CSSSQRGQRFSYEQYF
V: TRBV9; D: TRBD1; CDR3: CASSVAGQGVEQFF